This T cell receptor beta chain was profiled in a study of blood T cell repertoires in COVID-19. As for the study in general: T cells, B-cell-depleted T cells, or PBMCs supplied cDNA or gDNA.

V lost 0 bases and J 1 base, leaving 11 bases between the germline ends. From germline, CDR1 is GTSNPN and CDR2 SVGIG (reference sequence). This CDR3 has 15 residues. In this sample, this clone turned up once. How the authors handled the data: Researchers report that nucleated cell counts were estimated from reference gene primer amplification. The method was immunoSEQ multiplex PCR; TCRdb's version includes in-frame clones alone and lacks a portion of them. Clonal size and the V and J genes are those of that table, whereas D and trimming came from the DNA. The sample has roughly 260,000 clones, roughly 86% seen once; the top ten hold approximately 9.8%.

The receptor comes from a man aged 35-49 years who had recovered from COVID-19. The sample consisted of peripheral blood. The gene calls are TRBV30 and TRBJ2-3, with D possibly being TRBD2 (7 bases). CDR3 sequence reads: CAWSVLGGGTDTQYF. The CDR3 region has the DNA TGTGCCTGGAGTGTACTAGGGGGGGGCACAGATACGCAGTATTTT.